This T cell receptor (beta chain) was found in a study of blood T cell repertoires in COVID-19. On the study more broadly: Acute-phase and convalescent COVID-19 samples originated in the United States, Italy and Spain. From T cells, B-cell-depleted T cells, or PBMCs came the material, which was cDNA or gDNA.

Germline CDR1 LNHDA, CDR2 SQIVND (reference sequence). Trimming removed 1 base from V and 0 bases from J, with 15 bases in between. There are 17 residues in the CDR3. Authors' methods: For nucleated cells, counts were estimated from reference gene primer amplification. Repertoires were generated with immunoSEQ multiplex PCR, while TCRdb's copy carries only in-frame clones and drops some. D and trimming come from the DNA, and the V and J calls and clone size come from that table. Here the sample spans about 73,000 clones, 75% to 90% being singletons. The sample was peripheral blood. The receptor comes from an elderly man with acute or convalescent COVID-19. The V and J genes are TRBV19 and TRBJ1-1; tentatively, D is TRBD1 (6 bases). CDR3 nucleotide sequence: TGTGCCAGTAGTATAGCTGGGGGCCGGACGTTGAACACTGAAGCTTTCTTT. It translates to CASSIAGGRTLNTEAFF.